A single sample gave rise to the 2 T cell receptor beta chains below, sequenced in a study of blood T cell repertoires in COVID-19. Method: immunoSEQ multiplex PCR; TCRdb's copy keeps in-frame clones and lacks some. In the table there are 20,000 to 30,000 clones, 85% to 90% of which are singletons. The specimen was peripheral blood. These receptors were taken from a human donor in a cohort sampled during active COVID-19.

This chain uses TRBV10-3 with TRBJ2-6; tentative D call: TRBD2 (7 bases). The germline V and J ends were trimmed by 9 bases and 0 bases, with 15 bases remaining between them. This CDR3 is built from 16 residues. Germline CDR1 reads ENHRY; CDR2 reads SYGVKD. The CDR3 DNA reads TGTGCCATGGCGGGGGCAGGCCCCTCTGGGGCCAACGTCCTGACTTTC. Amino acid sequence: CAMAGAGPSGANVLTF.

V usage is TRBV30 and J usage is TRBJ1-5; D not resolved. This CDR3 region has 16 residues. Germline CDR1 is GTSNPN and CDR2 is SVGIG (reference sequence). V dropped 0 bases and J dropped 4 bases, with 16 bases sitting between them. The CDR3 sequence is CAWSVPSRHRNQPQHF. The CDR3 nucleotides read TGTGCCTGGAGTGTGCCGTCGAGACACAGAAATCAGCCCCAGCATTTT.